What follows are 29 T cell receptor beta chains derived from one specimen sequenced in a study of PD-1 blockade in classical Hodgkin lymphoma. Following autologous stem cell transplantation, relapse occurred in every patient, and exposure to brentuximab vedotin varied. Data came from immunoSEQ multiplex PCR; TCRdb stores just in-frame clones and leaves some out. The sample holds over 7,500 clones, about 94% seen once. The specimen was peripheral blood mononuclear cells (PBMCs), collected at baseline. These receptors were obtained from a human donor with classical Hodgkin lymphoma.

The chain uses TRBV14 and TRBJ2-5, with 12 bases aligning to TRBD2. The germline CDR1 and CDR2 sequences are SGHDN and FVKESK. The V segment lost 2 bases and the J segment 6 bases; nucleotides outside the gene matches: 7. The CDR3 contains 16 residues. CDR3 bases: TGTGCCAGCAGCCAAAGGGGACTAGCGGGCGTAAAGACCCAGTACTTC. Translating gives CASSQRGLAGVKTQYF. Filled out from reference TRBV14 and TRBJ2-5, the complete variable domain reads EAGVTQFPSHSVIEKGQTVTLRCDPISGHDNLYWYRRVMGKEIKFLLHFVKESKQDESGMPNNRFLAERTGGTYSTLKVQPAELEDSGVYFCASSQRGLAGVKTQYFGPGTRLLVL.

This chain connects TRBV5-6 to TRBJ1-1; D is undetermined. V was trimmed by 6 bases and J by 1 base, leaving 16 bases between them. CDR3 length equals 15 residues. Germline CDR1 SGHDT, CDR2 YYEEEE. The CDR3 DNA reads TGTGCCAGCACCTTAAGAGGGAAAAGGAACACTGAAGCTTTCTTT. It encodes CASTLRGKRNTEAFF.

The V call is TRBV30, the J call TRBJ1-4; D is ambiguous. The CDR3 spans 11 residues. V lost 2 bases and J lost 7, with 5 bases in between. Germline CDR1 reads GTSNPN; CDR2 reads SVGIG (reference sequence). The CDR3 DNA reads TGTGCCTGGAGTCGTCGTGAAAAACTGTTTTTT. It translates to CAWSRREKLFF.

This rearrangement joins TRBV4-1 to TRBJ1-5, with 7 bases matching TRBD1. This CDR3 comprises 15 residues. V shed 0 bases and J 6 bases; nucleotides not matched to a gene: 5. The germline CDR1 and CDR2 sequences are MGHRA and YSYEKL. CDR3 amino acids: CASSQEWDSGQPQHF. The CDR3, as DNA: TGCGCCAGCAGCCAAGAATGGGACAGCGGTCAGCCCCAGCATTTT.

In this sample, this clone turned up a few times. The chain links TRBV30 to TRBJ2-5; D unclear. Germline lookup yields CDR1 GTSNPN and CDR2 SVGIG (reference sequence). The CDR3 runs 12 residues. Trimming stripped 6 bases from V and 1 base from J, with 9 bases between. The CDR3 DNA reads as TGTGCCTGTTGGAGCGTCCAAGAGACCCAGTACTTC. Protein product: CACWSVQETQYF.

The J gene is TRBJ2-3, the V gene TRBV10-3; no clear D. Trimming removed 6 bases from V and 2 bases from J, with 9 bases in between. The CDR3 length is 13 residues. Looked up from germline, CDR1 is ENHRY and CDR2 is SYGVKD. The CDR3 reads CAIRAGPTDTQYF. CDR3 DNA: TGTGCCATCAGGGCAGGCCCCACAGATACGCAGTATTTT.

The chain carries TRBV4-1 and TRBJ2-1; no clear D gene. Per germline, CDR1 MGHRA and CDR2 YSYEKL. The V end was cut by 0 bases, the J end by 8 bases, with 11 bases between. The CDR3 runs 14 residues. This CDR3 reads CASSQDLLTDEQFF. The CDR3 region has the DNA TGCGCCAGCAGCCAAGATTTATTAACTGATGAGCAGTTCTTC.

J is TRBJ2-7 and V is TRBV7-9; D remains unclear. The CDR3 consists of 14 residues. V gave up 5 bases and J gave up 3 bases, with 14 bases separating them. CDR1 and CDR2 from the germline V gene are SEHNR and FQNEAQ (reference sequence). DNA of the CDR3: TGTGCCAGCAGCCTCGGCGTGTCTTACTACGAGCAGTACTTC. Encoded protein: CASSLGVSYYEQYF. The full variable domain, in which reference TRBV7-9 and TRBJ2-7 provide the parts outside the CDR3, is DTGVSQNPRHKITKRGQNVTFRCDPISEHNRLYWYRQTLGQGPEFLTYFQNEAQLEKSRLLSDRFSAERPKGSFSTLEIQRTEQGDSAMYLCASSLGVSYYEQYFGPGTRLTVT.

The CDR3 protein is CASSLFAGRGTTYEQYF. For the CDR3, the DNA is TGTGCCAGCAGTTTGTTTGCGGGCAGGGGCACGACCTACGAGCAGTACTTC. V usage is TRBV27 and J usage is TRBJ2-7, with D tentatively TRBD1 (6 bases). The germline gives CDR1 MNHEY, CDR2 SMNVEV (reference sequence). Trimming removed 3 bases at V and 2 bases at J, with 20 bases between. The CDR3 runs to 17 residues.

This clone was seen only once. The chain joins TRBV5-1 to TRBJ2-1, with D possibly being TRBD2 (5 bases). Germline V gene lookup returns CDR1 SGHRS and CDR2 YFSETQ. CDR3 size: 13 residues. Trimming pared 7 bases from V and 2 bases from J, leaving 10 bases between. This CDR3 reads CASGRGAYNEQFF. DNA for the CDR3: TGCGCCAGCGGACGGGGAGCCTACAATGAGCAGTTCTTC.

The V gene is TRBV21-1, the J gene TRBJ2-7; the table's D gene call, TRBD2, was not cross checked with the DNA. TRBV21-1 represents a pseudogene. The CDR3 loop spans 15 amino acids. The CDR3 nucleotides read TGTGCCAGCAGCCACCAAAAGAGGAGCTCCTACGAGCAGTACTTC. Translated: CASSHQKRSSYEQYF.

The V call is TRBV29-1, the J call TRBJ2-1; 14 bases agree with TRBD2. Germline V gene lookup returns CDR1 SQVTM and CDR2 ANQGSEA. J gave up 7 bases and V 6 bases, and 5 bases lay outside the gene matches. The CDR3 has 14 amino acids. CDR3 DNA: TGCAGCGTCATGGGACTAGCGGGAGTTAATGAGCAGTTCTTC. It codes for CSVMGLAGVNEQFF.

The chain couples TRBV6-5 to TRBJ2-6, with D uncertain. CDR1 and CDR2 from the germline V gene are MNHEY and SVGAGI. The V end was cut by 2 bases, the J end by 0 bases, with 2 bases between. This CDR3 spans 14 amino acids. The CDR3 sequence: CASSYSSGANVLTF. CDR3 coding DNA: TGTGCCAGCAGTTACAGCTCTGGGGCCAACGTCCTGACTTTC.

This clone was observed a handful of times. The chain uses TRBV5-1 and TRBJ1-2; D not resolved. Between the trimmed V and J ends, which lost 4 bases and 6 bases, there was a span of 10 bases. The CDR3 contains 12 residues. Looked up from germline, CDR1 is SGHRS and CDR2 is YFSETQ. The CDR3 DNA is TGCGCCAGCAGCAGGACCGCCGATGGCTACACCTTC. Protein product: CASSRTADGYTF.

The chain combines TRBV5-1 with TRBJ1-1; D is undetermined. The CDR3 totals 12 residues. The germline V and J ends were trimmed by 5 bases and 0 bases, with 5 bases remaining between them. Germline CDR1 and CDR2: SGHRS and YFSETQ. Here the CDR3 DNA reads TGCGCCAGCAGAGAAGTGAACACTGAAGCTTTCTTT. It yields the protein CASREVNTEAFF.

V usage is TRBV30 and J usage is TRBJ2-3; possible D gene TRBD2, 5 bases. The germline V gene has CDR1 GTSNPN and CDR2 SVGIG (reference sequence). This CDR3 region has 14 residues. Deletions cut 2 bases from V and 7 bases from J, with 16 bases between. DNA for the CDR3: TGTGCCTGGAGTATAGATACTAGTTTTCATACGCAGTATTTT. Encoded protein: CAWSIDTSFHTQYF.

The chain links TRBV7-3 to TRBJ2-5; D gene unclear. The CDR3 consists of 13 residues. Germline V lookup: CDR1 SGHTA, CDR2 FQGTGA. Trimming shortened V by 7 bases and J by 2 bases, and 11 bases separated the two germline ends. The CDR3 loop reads CASNMGRQETQYF. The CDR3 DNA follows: TGTGCCAGCAACATGGGTAGACAAGAGACCCAGTACTTC.

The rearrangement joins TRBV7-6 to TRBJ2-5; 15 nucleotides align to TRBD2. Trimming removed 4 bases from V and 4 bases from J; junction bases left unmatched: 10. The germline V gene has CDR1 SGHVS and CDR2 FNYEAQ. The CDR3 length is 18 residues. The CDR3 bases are TGTGCCAGCAGCTGCGGACTAGCGGGAGGGCCTTTTAGAGAGACCCAGTACTTC. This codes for CASSCGLAGGPFRETQYF.

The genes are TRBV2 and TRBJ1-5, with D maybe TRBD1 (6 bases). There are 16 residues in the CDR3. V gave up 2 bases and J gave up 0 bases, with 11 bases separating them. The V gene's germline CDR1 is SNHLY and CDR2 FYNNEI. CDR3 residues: CASSENREVSNQPQHF. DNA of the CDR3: TGTGCCAGCAGTGAAAACAGGGAGGTTAGCAATCAGCCCCAGCATTTT.

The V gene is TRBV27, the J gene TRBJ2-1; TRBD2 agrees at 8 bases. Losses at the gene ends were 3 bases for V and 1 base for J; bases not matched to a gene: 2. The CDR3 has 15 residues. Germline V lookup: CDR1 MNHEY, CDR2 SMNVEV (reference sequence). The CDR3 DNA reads TGTGCCAGCAGTTTCGGACTAGCATCCTACAATGAGCAGTTCTTC. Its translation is CASSFGLASYNEQFF.

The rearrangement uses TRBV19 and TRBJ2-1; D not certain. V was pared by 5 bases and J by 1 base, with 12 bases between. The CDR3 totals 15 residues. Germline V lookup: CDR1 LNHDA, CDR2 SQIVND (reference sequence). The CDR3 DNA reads TGTGCCAGTAGTCCACCTGCGCAGTCCTACAATGAGCAGTTCTTC. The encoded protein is CASSPPAQSYNEQFF.

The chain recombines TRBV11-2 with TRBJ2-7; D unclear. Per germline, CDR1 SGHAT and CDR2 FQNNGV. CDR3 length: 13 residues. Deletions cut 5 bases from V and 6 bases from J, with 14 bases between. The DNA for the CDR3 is TGTGCCAGCAGCCCGCCTAGTATTTTCGAGCAGTACTTC. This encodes CASSPPSIFEQYF.

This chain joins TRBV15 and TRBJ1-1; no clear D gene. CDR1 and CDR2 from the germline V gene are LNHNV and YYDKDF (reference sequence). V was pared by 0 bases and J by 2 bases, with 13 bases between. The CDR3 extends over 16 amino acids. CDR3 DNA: TGTGCCACCAGCAGAGATTATGGGATGGGTAACACTGAAGCTTTCTTT. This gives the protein CATSRDYGMGNTEAFF.

CDR3 in amino acids: CASSKSPGLPYNEQFF. Here the CDR3 DNA reads TGTGCCAGCAGCAAATCCCCCGGACTACCTTACAATGAGCAGTTCTTC. This rearrangement joins TRBV21-1 to TRBJ2-1; the table's D gene call, TRBD2, was not cross checked with the DNA. TRBV21-1 is reported as a pseudogene. This CDR3 has 16 amino acids.

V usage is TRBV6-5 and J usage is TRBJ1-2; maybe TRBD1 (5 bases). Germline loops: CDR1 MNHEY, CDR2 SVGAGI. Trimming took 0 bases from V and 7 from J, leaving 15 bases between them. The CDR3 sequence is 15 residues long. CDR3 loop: CASSYSNWGWAGYTF. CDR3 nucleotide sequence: TGTGCCAGCAGTTACTCGAATTGGGGCTGGGCTGGCTACACCTTC.

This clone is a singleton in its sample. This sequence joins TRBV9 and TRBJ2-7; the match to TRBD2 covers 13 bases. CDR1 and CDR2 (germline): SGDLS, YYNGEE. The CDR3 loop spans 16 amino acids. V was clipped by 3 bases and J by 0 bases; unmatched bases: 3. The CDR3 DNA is TGTGCCAGCAGCGAGGGACTAGCGGGGCTCTCCTACGAGCAGTACTTC. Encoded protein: CASSEGLAGLSYEQYF.

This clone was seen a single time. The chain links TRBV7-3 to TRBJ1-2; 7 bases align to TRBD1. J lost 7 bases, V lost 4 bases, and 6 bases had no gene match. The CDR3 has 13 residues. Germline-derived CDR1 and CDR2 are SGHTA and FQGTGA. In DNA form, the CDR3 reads TGTGCCAGCAGCTCCGAGACAGGGATTGGCTACACCTTC. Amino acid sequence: CASSSETGIGYTF. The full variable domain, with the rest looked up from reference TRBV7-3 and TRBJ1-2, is GAGVSQTPSNKVTEKGKYVELRCDPISGHTALYWYRQSLGQGPEFLIYFQGTGAADDSGLPNDRFFAVRPEGSVSTLKIQRTERGDSAVYLCASSSETGIGYTFGSGTRLTVV.

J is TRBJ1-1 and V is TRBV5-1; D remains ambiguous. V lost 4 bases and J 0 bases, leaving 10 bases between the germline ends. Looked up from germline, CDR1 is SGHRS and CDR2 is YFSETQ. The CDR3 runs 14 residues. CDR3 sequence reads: CASSPVGVNTEAFF. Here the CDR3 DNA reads TGCGCCAGCAGCCCTGTGGGTGTGAACACTGAAGCTTTCTTT.

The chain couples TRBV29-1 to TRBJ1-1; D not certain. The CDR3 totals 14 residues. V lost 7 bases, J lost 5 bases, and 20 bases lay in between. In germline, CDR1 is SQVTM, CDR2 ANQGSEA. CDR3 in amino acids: CSAESRVWATEAFF. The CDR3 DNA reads TGCAGCGCCGAGAGTAGGGTTTGGGCGACTGAAGCTTTCTTT.